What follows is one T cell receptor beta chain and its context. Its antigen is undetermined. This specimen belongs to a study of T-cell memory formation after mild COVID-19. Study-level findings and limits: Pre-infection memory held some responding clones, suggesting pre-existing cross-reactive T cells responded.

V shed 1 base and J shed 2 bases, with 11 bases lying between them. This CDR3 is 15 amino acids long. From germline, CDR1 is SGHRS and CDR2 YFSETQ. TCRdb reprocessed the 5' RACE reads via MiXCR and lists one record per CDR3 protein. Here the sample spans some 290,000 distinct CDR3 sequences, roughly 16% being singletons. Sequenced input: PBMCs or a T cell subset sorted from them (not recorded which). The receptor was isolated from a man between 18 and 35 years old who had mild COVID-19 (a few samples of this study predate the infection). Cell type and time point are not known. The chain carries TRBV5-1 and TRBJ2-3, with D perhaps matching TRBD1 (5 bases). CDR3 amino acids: CASSLTGRTTDTQYF. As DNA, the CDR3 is TGCGCCAGCAGCTTGACAGGACGGACCACAGATACGCAGTATTTT.